This T cell receptor beta chain was captured by sequencing in a study of graft-versus-host responses after intestinal transplantation. Study findings and constraints: Early post-transplant falls in HvG clones accompanied the peak levels of circulating GvH clones. Recipient bone marrow held GvH clones, some seen earlier in ileum or blood.

The sample holds a few counts of this clone. Its matching antigen is unknown. Germline CDR1 and CDR2: ENHRY and SYGVKD. The CDR3 runs 15 residues. The V and J ends lost 0 bases and 3 bases respectively, with 11 bases between them. TCRdb's table, derived via immunoSEQ multiplex PCR, lists solely in-frame clones and lacks some. The sample has roughly 23,000 clones, roughly 90% seen once; the top ten hold approximately 2%. This material consisted of PBMCs, taken just under 40 days after intestinal transplant. This TCR was sampled from a human patient who received an intestinal transplant, so some T cells may come from the graft donor. V is TRBV10-3 and J is TRBJ1-2; D is unclear. DNA for the CDR3: TGTGCCATCAGTGAGTCGGAGGAGGCGGACTATGGCTACACCTTC. This sequence encodes CAISESEEADYGYTF.